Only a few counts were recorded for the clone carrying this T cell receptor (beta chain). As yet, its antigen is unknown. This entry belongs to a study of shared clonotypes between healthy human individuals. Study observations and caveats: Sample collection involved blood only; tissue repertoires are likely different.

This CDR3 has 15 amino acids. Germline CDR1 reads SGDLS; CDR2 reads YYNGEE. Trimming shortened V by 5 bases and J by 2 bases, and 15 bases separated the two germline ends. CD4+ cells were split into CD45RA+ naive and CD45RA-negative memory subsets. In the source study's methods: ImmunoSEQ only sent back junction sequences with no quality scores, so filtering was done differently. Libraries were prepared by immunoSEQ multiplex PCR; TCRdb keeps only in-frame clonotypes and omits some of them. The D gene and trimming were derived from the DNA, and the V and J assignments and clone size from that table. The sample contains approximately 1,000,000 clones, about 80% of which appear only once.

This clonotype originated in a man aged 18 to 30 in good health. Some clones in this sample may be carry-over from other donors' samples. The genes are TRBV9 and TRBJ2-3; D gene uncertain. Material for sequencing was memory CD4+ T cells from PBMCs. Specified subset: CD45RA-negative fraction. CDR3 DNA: TGTGCCAGCAGTGCATCTCCGACGATCACAGATACGCAGTATTTT. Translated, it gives CASSASPTITDTQYF.